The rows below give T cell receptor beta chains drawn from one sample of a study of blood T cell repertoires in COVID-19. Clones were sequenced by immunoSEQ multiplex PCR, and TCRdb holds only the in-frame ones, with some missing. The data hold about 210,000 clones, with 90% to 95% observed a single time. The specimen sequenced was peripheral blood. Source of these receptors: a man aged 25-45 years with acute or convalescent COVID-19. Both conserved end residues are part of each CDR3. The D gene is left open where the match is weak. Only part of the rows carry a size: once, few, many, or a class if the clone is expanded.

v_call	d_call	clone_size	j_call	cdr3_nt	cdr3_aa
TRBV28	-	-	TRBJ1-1	TGTGCCAGCATTGACAGCCCGAACACTGAAGCTTTCTTT	CASIDSPNTEAFF
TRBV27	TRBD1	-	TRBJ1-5	TGTGCCAGCGGTTTACAGGGGAATCAGCCCCAGCATTTT	CASGLQGNQPQHF
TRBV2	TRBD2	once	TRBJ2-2	TGTGCCAGCATTTGCCGGACTAGATCAAAACCGAACACCGGGGAGCTGTTTTTT	CASICRTRSKPNTGELFF
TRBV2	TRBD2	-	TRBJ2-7	TGTGCCAGCAGGGGCGGGACTAGCGGATCCTACGAGCAGTACTTC	CASRGGTSGSYEQYF
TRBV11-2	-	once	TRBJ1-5	TGTGCCAGCAGCTTAGAAGGGGTTCAGCCCCAGCATTTT	CASSLEGVQPQHF
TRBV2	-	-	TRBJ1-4	TGTGCCAGCCACGGGACTCCTAATGAAAAACTGTTTTTT	CASHGTPNEKLFF
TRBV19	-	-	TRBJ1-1	TGTGCCAGTAGTATAGTAAGGGGGATTTTCCCTGAAGCTTTCTTT	CASSIVRGIFPEAFF
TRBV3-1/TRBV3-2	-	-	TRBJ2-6	TGTGCCAGCAGCCAGAGGCCAACAGGGTCTATCTCTGGGGCCAACGTCCTGACTTTC	CASSQRPTGSISGANVLTF
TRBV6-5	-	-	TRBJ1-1	TGTGCCAGCGGGCAGATAGAAGCTTTCTTT	CASGQIEAFF
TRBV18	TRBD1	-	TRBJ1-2	TGTGCCAGCTCACCGAACAGGGGCGGCTACACCTTC	CASSPNRGGYTF
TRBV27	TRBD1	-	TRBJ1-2	TGTGCCAGCAGTTTAGGGACAGGGCTTAGCTATGGCTACACCTTC	CASSLGTGLSYGYTF
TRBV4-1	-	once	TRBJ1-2	TGCGCCAGCAGCCAAGGGGGCCCCGGCAGGGGCGGCTATGGCTACACCTTC	CASSQGGPGRGGYGYTF
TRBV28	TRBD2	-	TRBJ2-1	TGTGCCAGCAGTTTAGGCGGGAGCTCCTACAATGAGCAGTTCTTC	CASSLGGSSYNEQFF
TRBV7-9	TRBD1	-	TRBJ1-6	TGTGCCAGCAGCCCGAGGACAGGGGGGAGGTCACCCCTCCACTTT	CASSPRTGGRSPLHF
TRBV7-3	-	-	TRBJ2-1	TGTGCCAGCAGCTTAGGAGGGCAGAACAGGCTCTACAATGAGCAGTTCTTC	CASSLGGQNRLYNEQFF
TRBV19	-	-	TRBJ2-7	TGTGCCAGTAGTATGCGGGACTTCCAGGGAAACGAGCAGTACTTC	CASSMRDFQGNEQYF
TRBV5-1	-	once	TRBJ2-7	TGCGCCAGCAGCTTATCGGGAGTTGGGGTGAGGGAGCAGTACTTC	CASSLSGVGVREQYF
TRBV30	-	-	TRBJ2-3	TGTGCCTGGAGTGGAGGTAACGGAAAGAGGGATACGCAGTATTTT	CAWSGGNGKRDTQYF
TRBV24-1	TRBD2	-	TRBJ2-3	TGTGCCACCAGTGATTCCATTCGGGGGGATACAGATACGCAGTATTTT	CATSDSIRGDTDTQYF
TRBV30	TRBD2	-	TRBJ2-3	TGTGCTAGGACTAGCGGGTATAGCACAGATACGCAGTATTTT	CARTSGYSTDTQYF
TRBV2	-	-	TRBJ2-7	TGTGCCAGCAGTCCTCAAAACGTGGCGGGCGGCGAGCAGTACTTC	CASSPQNVAGGEQYF
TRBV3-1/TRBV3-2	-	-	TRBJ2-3	TGTGCCAGCAGCCACCACCAGGGGGATACGCAGTATTTT	CASSHHQGDTQYF
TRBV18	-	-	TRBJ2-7	TGTGCCAGCTCACCTTCCCGGCCAGGGGACTACGAGCAGTACTTC	CASSPSRPGDYEQYF
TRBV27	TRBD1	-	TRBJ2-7	TGTGCCAGCAGTTTTTGGGACAGGATCTCCTACGAGCAGTACTTC	CASSFWDRISYEQYF
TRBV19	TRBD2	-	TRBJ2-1	TGTGCCAGTAGTACGGGACTAGCGGGGGAGGGTGAGCAGTTCTTC	CASSTGLAGEGEQFF
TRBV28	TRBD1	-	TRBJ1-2	TGTGCCAGCAGTGACAGGGCGGACTATGGCTACACCTTC	CASSDRADYGYTF
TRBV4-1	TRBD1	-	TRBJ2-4	TGCGCCAGCAGCCCACAGGGGGCCAAAAACATTCAGTACTTC	CASSPQGAKNIQYF
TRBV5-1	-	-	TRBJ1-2	TGCGCCAGCAGCTTGGCCCCAGCTAACTATGGCTACACCTTC	CASSLAPANYGYTF
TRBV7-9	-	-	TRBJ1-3	TGTGCCAGCAGGAAACAGGGTGACCCTGGAAACACCATATATTTT	CASRKQGDPGNTIYF
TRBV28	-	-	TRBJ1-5	TGTGCCAGCAGTTTGTCAGGGGTTAGCAATCAGCCCCAGCATTTT	CASSLSGVSNQPQHF
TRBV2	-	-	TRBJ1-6	TGTGCCACCAGAACGGGGTATACGACACCCCTCCACTTT	CATRTGYTTPLHF
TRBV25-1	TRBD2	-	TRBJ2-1	TGTGCCAGCAGTGAATCAACTATAGCGGGAGGGCCTCTCGATGAGCAGTTCTTC	CASSESTIAGGPLDEQFF
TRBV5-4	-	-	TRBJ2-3	TGTGCCAGCAGAACTAGTTTCACAGATACGCAGTATTTT	CASRTSFTDTQYF
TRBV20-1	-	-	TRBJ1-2	TGCAGTGCCAATTTCGGCTATGGCTACACCTTC	CSANFGYGYTF
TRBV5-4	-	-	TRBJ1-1	TGTGCCAGCAGCCGAGAGACAGGCCAGCCTGAAGCTTTCTTT	CASSRETGQPEAFF
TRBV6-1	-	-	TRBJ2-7	TGTGCCAGCAGTGACCCTAGCTACGAGCAGTACTTC	CASSDPSYEQYF
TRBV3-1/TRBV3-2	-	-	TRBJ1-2	TGTGCCAGCAGCCAAGCAGTAAACTATGGCTACACCTTC	CASSQAVNYGYTF
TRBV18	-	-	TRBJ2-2	TGTGCCAGCTCACCTACCCTTCTGGGAGACACCGGGGAGCTGTTTTTT	CASSPTLLGDTGELFF
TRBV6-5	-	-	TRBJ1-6	TGTGCCAGCAGTCCAACAGGGAGGGTAGGCTCACCCCTCCACTTT	CASSPTGRVGSPLHF
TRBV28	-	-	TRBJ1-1	TGTGCCAGCAGCCAAGGAGGGACTGGAACCACTGAAGCTTTCTTT	CASSQGGTGTTEAFF
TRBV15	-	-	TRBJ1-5	TGTGCCACCAGACCGGGAGTCCGGGGAGGGCAGCAGCCCCAGCATTTT	CATRPGVRGGQQPQHF
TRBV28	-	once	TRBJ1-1	TGTGCCAGCAGTGATGGGGGGGGTAACACTGAAGCTTTCTTT	CASSDGGGNTEAFF
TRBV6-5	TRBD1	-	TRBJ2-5	TGTGCCAGCAGTTACTCCGACAGGGGGACGGAGACCCAGTACTTC	CASSYSDRGTETQYF
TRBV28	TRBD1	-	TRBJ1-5	TGTGCCAGCAGCTGGGGACAGGGCGGGAATCAGCCCCAGCATTTT	CASSWGQGGNQPQHF
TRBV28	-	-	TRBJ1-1	TGTGCCAGCAGTCGACAGATCACTGAAGCTTTCTTT	CASSRQITEAFF
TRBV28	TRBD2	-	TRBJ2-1	TGTGCCAGTGGTGCGGGGGGTTACAATGAGCAGTTCTTC	CASGAGGYNEQFF
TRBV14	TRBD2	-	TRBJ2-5	TGTGCCAGCAGCCATCCTCGGACTAGCGGGTTCTATGGGACCCAGTACTTC	CASSHPRTSGFYGTQYF
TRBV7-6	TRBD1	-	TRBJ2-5	TGTGCCAGCAGCGCCAATACAGGGGGCGGAGAGACCCAGTACTTC	CASSANTGGGETQYF
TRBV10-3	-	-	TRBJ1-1	TGTGCCATCAGTGGTCACAGGGAGAGTGAAGCTTTCTTT	CAISGHRESEAFF
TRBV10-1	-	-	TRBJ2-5	TGCGCCAGCAGTGTTGGGACAAAGGAGACCCAGTACTTC	CASSVGTKETQYF
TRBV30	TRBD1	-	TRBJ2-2	TGTGCCCGACAGGGCACCGGGGAGCTGTTTTTT	CARQGTGELFF
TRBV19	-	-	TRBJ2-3	TGTGCCAGTAGTATGACGGGGGGCCGTCCAGATACGCAGTATTTT	CASSMTGGRPDTQYF
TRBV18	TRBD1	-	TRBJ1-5	TGTGCCAGCTCACTGGACAGGGCCTATCAGCCCCAGCATTTT	CASSLDRAYQPQHF
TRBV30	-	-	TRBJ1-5	TGTGCCTGGAGTCAGAACGATCAGCCCCAGCATTTT	CAWSQNDQPQHF
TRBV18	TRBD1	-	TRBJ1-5	TGTGCCAGCTCACCGGACAGGGCAAATCAGCCCCAGCATTTT	CASSPDRANQPQHF
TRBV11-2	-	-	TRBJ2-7	TGTGCCAGCAGCTTAGACTCCTACAGGGAGTTCTACGAGCAGTACTTC	CASSLDSYREFYEQYF
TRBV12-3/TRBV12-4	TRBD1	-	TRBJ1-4	TGTGCCAGCAGGAGGGACAGTAATGAAAAACTGTTTTTT	CASRRDSNEKLFF